This entry concerns a single T cell receptor beta chain. The sample is drawn from a study of blood T cell repertoires in COVID-19. As handled by the study authors: Amplification of reference gene primers provided the estimated nucleated cell counts. Assay used: immunoSEQ multiplex PCR; TCRdb lists only in-frame clones, some missing. V and J calls and clone size follow that table, whereas D and trimming were derived from the DNA. The profile covers 260,000 or so clones, with roughly 90% appearing a single time and about 2.5% taken by the ten largest. The ends lost 3 bases at V and 1 base at J; junction bases unmatched: 20. The CDR3 has 21 residues. Germline CDR1 reads LNHNV; CDR2 reads YYDKDF (reference sequence).

J is TRBJ2-3 and V is TRBV15, with 9 bases identical to TRBD1. The source material was PBMCs or T cells enriched from blood (not recorded which). This sequence was found in a young woman with acute COVID-19. The CDR3 protein is CATSSPRPRDRDKSGTDTQYF. CDR3 nucleotide sequence: TGTGCCACCAGCAGTCCCCGGCCCCGGGACAGGGATAAGTCGGGCACAGATACGCAGTATTTT. Variable domain in full (rest from reference TRBV15 and TRBJ2-3): DAMVIQNPRYQVTQFGKPVTLSCSQTLNHNVMYWYQQKSSQAPKLLFHYYDKDFNNEADTPDNFQSRRPNTSFCFLDIRSPGLGDTAMYLCATSSPRPRDRDKSGTDTQYFGPGTRLTVL.